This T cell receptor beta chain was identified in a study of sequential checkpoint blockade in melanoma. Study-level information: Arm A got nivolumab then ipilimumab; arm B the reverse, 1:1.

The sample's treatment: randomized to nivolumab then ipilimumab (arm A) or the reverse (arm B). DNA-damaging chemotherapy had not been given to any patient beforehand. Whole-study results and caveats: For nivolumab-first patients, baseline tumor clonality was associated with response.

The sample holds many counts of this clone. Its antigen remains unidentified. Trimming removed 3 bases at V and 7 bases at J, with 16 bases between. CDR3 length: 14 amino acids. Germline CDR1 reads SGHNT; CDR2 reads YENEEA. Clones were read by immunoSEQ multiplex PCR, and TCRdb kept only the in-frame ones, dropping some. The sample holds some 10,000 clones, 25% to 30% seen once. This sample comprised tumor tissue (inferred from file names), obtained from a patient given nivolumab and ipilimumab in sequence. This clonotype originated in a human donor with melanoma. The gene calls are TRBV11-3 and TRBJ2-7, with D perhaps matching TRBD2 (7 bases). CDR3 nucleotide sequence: TGTGCCAGCAGCTTTGACCGGGGGGCAAGGGAGCAGTACTTC. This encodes CASSFDRGAREQYF.